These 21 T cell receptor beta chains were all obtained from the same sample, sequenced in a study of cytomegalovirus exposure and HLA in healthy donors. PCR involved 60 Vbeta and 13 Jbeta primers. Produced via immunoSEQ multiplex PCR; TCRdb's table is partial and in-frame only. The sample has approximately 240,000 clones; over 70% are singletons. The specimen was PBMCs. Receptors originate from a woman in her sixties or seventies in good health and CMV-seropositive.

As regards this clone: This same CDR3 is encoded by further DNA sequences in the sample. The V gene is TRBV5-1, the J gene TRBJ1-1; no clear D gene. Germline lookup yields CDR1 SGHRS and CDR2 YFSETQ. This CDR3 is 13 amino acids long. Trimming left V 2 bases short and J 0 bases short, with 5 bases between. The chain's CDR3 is CASSLSVNTEAFF. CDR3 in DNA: TGCGCCAGCAGCTTATCAGTGAACACTGAAGCTTTCTTT.

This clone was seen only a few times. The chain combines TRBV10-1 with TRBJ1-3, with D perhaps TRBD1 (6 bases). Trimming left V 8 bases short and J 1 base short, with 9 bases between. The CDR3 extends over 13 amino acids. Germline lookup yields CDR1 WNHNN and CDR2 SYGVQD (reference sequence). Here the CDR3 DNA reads TGCGCCAGCCCAGGGGTGTCTGGAAACACCATATATTTT. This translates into CASPGVSGNTIYF.

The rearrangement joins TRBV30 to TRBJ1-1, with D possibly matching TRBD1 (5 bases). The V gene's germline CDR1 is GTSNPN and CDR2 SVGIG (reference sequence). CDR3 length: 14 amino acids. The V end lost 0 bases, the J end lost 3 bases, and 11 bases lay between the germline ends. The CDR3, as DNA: TGTGCCTGGAGTGTTCAGGGTTGGGACACTGAAGCTTTCTTT. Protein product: CAWSVQGWDTEAFF.

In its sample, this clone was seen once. In DNA form, the CDR3 reads TGTGCCAGCAGCTGGGGGACAGGGGGTGGAGAGACCCAGTACTTC. Translated, it gives CASSWGTGGGETQYF. This sequence joins TRBV7-9 and TRBJ2-5; 11 bases agree with TRBD1. Trimming removed 4 bases from V and 4 bases from J; junction bases left unmatched: 5. The CDR3 is 15 residues long. In germline, CDR1 is SEHNR, CDR2 FQNEAQ (reference sequence).

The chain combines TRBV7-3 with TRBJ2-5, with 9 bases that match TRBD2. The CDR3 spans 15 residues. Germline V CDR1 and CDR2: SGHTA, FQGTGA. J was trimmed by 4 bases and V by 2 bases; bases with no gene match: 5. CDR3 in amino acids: CASSLGLAGLETQYF. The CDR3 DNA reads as TGTGCCAGCAGCTTAGGGCTAGCGGGGTTAGAGACCCAGTACTTC.

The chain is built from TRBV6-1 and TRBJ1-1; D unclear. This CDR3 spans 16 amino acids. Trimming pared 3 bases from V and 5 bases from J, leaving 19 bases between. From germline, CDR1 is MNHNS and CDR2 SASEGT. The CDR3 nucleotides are TGTGCCAGCAGTGACGATTTATTGAGTGCGAGGACTGAAGCTTTCTTT. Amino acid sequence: CASSDDLLSARTEAFF.

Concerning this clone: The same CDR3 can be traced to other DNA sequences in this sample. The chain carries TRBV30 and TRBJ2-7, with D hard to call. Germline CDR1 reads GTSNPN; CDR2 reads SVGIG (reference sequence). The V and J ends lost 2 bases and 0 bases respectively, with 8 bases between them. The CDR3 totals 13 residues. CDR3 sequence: CAWSRQDSYEQYF. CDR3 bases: TGTGCCTGGAGTAGGCAGGACTCCTACGAGCAGTACTTC.

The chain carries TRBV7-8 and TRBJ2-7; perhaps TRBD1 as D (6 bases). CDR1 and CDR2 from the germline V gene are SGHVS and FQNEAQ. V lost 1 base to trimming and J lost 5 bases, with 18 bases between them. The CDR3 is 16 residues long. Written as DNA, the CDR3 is TGTGCCAGCAGCTTAGGATTGAGGGGGATGGCCCACGAGCAGTACTTC. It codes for CASSLGLRGMAHEQYF.

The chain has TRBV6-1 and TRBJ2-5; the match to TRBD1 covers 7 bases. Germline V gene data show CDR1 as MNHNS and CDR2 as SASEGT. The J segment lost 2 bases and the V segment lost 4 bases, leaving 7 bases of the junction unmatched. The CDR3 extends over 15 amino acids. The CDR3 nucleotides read TGTGCCAGCAGTGCTGGGACAGCCCAACAAGAGACCCAGTACTTC. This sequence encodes CASSAGTAQQETQYF.

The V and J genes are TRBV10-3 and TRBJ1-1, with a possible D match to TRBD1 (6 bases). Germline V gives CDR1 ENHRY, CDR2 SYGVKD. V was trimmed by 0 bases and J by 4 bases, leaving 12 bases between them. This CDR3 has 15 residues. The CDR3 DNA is TGTGCCATCAGTGAGTCGGTTGGGGGCGGCACTGAAGCTTTCTTT. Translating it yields CAISESVGGGTEAFF.

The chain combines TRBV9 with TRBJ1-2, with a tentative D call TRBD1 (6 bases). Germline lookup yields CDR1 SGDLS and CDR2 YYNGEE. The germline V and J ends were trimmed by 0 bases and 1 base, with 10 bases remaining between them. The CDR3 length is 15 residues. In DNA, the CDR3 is TGTGCCAGCAGCGTAGAGGGGGTAGTTAACTATGGCTACACCTTC. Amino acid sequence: CASSVEGVVNYGYTF.

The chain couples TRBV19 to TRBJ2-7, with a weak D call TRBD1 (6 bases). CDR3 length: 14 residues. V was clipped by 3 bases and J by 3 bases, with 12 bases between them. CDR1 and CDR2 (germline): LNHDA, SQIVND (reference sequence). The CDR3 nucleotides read TGTGCCAGTAGTATGCCGGACAGCAGCTACGAGCAGTACTTC. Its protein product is CASSMPDSSYEQYF.

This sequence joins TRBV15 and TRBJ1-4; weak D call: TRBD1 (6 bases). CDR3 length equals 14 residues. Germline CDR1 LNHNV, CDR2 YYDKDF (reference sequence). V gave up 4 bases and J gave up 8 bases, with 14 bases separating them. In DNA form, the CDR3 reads TGTGCCACCAGCACGTACACAGGGTACGAAAAACTGTTTTTT. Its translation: CATSTYTGYEKLFF.

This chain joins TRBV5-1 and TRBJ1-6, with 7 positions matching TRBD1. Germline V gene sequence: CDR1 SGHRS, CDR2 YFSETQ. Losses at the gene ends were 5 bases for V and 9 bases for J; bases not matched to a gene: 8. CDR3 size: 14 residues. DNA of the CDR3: TGCGCCAGCAGTCTAGACAGGGCGAGTTCACCCCTCCACTTT. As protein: CASSLDRASSPLHF.

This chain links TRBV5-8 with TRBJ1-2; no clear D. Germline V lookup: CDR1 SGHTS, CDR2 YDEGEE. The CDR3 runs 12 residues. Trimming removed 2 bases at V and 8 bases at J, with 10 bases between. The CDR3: CASSFPPEGYTF. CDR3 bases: TGTGCCAGCAGCTTCCCCCCGGAGGGCTACACCTTC.

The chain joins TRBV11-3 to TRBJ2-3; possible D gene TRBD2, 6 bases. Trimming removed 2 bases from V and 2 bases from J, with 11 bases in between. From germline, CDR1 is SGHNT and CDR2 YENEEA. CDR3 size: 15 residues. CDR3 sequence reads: CASSLRGGITDTQYF. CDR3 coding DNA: TGTGCCAGCAGCTTACGAGGCGGGATCACAGATACGCAGTATTTT.

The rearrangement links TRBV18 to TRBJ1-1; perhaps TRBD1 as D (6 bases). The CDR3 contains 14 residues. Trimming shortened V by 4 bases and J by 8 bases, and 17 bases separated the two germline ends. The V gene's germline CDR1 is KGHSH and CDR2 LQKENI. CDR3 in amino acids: CASSLLTAGGEAFF. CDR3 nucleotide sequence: TGTGCCAGCTCACTCCTCACTGCGGGGGGCGAAGCTTTCTTT.

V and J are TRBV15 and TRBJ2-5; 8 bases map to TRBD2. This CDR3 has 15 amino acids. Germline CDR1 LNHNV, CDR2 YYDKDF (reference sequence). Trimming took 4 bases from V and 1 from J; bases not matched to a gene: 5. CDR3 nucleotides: TGTGCCACCAGCATGACCGGGACTAGCCAAGAGACCCAGTACTTC. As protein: CATSMTGTSQETQYF.

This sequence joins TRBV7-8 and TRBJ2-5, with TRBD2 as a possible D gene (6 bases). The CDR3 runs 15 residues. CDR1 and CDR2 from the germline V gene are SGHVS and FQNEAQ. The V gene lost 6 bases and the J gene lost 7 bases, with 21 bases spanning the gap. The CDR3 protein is CASRRIGGRSGTQYF. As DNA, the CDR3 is TGTGCCAGCAGACGCATCGGGGGACGCTCGGGGACCCAGTACTTC. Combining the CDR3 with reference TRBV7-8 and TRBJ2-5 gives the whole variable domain GAGVSQSPRYKVAKRGQDVALRCDPISGHVSLFWYQQALGQGPEFLTYFQNEAQLDKSGLPSDRFFAERPEGSVSTLKIQRTQQEDSAVYLCASRRIGGRSGTQYFGPGTRLLVL.

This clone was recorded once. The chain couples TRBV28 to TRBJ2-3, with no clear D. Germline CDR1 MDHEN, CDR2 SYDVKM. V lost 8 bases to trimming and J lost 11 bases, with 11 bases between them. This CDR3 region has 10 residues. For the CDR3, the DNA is TGTGCCAGCGGGCGAGAGAAGCAGTATTTT. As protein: CASGREKQYF.

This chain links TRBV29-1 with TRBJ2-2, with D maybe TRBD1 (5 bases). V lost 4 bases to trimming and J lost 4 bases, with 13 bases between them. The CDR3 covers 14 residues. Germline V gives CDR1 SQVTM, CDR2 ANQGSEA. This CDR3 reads CSVAFRARTGELFF. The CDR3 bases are TGCAGCGTTGCCTTCAGGGCGCGCACCGGGGAGCTGTTTTTT.